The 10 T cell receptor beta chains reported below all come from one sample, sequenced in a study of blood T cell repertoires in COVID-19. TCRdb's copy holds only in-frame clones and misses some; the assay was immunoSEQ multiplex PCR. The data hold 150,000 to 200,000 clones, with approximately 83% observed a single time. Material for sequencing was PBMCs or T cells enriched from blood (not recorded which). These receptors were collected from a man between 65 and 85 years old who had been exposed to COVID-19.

The CDR3 DNA is TGTGCCAGTAGTATAGGACTAGCGGGACATACGGGAGAGACCCAGTACTTC. It is translated as CASSIGLAGHTGETQYF. The chain carries TRBV19 and TRBJ2-5, with 11 bases lining up with TRBD2. After removal of 1 base from V and 4 bases from J, the junction contained 8 bases not matched to a gene. Germline V CDR1 and CDR2: LNHDA, SQIVND (reference sequence). The CDR3 consists of 17 residues.

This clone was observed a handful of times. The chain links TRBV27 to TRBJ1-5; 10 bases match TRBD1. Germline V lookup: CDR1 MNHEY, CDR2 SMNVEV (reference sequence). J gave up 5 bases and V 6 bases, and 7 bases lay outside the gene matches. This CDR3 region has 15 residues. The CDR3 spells CASSPDRGRDQPQHF. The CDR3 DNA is TGTGCCAGCAGCCCCGACAGGGGGCGCGATCAGCCCCAGCATTTT.

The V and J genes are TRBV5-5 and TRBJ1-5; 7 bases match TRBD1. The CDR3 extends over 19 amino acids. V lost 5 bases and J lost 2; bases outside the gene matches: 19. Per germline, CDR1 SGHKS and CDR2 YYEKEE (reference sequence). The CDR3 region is CASSLIGRQGLYRNQPQHF. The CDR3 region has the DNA TGTGCCAGCAGTCTGATCGGGAGACAGGGCTTGTATCGCAATCAGCCCCAGCATTTT.

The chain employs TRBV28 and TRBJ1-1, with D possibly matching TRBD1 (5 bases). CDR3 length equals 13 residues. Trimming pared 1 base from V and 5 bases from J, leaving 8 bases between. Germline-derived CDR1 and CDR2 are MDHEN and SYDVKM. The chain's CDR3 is CASSLLPGTEAFF. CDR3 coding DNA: TGTGCCAGCAGTTTATTGCCAGGGACTGAAGCTTTCTTT.

CDR3: CASSVDSNYGYTF. CDR3 bases: TGTGCCAGCAGTGTAGACAGTAACTATGGCTACACCTTC. The chain has TRBV2 and TRBJ1-2, with a tentative D call TRBD1 (5 bases). The length of the CDR3 is 13 residues. V lost 4 bases, J lost 1 base, and 7 bases lay in between. The V gene's germline CDR1 is SNHLY and CDR2 FYNNEI.

The DNA for the CDR3 is TGTGCCAGCAGCCGACAGACGGGAGGGACTGAAGCTTTCTTT. As protein: CASSRQTGGTEAFF. The chain recombines TRBV7-8 with TRBJ1-1, with D tentatively TRBD1 (5 bases). V shed 5 bases and J shed 5 bases, with 15 bases lying between them. The V gene's germline CDR1 is SGHVS and CDR2 FQNEAQ. This CDR3 contains 14 residues.

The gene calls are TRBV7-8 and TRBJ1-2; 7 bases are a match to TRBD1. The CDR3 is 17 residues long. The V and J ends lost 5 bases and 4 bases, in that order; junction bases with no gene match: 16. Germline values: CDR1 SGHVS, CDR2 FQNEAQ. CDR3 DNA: TGTGCCAGCAGCCTAAGCCAGGTTTTGGACAGGAGCTATGGCTACACCTTC. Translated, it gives CASSLSQVLDRSYGYTF.

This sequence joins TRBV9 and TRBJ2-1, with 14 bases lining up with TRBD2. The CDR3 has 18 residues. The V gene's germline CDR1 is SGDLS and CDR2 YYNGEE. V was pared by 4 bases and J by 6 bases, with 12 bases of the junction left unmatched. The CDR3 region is CASSPGLAGGRGGNEQFF. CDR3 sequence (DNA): TGTGCCAGCAGCCCAGGACTAGCGGGAGGCCGGGGGGGCAATGAGCAGTTCTTC. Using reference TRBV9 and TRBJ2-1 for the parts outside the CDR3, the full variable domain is DSGVTQTPKHLITATGQRVTLRCSPRSGDLSVYWYQQSLDQGLQFLIQYYNGEERAKGNILERFSAQQFPDLHSELNLSSLELGDSALYFCASSPGLAGGRGGNEQFFGPGTRLTVL.

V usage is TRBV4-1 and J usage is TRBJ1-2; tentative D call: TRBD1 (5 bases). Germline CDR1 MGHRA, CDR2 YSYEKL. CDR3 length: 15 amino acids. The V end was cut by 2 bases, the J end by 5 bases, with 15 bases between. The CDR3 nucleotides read TGCGCCAGCAGCCAAAGGGACTCGGGAGAGTATGGCTACACCTTC. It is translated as CASSQRDSGEYGYTF.

The DNA of the CDR3 is TGCGCCAGCAGCCAAGGGGACATTCGAAAAGGCTACGAGCAGTACTTC. Its translation is CASSQGDIRKGYEQYF. The V call is TRBV4-1, the J call TRBJ2-7, with D perhaps TRBD1 (6 bases). Between the trimmed V and J ends, which lost 1 base and 3 bases, there was a span of 16 bases. CDR1 and CDR2 from the germline V gene are MGHRA and YSYEKL. The CDR3 has 16 amino acids.